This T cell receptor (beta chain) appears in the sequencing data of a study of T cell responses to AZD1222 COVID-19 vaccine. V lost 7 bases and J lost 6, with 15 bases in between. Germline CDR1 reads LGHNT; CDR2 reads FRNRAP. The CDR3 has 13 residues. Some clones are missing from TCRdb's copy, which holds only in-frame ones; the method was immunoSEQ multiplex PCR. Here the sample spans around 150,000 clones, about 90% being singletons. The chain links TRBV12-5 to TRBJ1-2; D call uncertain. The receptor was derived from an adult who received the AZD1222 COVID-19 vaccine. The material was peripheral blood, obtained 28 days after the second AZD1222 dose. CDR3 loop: CASVPNGVDGYTF. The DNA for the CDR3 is TGTGCTAGTGTTCCAAATGGGGTTGATGGCTACACCTTC.